This record concerns one T cell receptor beta chain sequence. Its antigen is as yet unknown. This entry is derived from a study of T cells in Graves' hyperthyroidism and ophthalmopathy. Study-wide findings and caveats: Most thyroid clonotypes with frequency above 0.001 were detected in blood. Stable hyperthyroidism was told apart from ophthalmopathy by a model built on 13 V-J features.

Researchers took RNA transcripts and amplified the TCR beta CDR3 regions from them. The HTBI primer set was used in a first-round RT-PCR of the TCR CDR3. MiXCR was run by TCRdb on the multiplex PCR reads, yielding one entry per CDR3 protein. The table shows more than 500,000 distinct CDR3 sequences, with just over 45% occurring only once. Per germline, CDR1 MGHDK and CDR2 SYGVNS. The V and J ends lost 2 bases and 7 bases, in that order; junction bases with no gene match: 5. The CDR3 loop spans 15 amino acids. This clonotype was sampled from an adult woman with Graves' disease, either hyperthyroidism or ophthalmopathy (not recorded which). The sequencing sample was made of peripheral blood or thyroid tissue (not recorded which). The chain employs TRBV25-1 and TRBJ1-6, with TRBD1 matching 7 bases. This CDR3 reads CASSEGGRGNSPLHF. The CDR3 DNA sequence: TGTGCCAGCAGTGAAGGGGGCAGGGGGAATTCACCCCTCCACTTT.